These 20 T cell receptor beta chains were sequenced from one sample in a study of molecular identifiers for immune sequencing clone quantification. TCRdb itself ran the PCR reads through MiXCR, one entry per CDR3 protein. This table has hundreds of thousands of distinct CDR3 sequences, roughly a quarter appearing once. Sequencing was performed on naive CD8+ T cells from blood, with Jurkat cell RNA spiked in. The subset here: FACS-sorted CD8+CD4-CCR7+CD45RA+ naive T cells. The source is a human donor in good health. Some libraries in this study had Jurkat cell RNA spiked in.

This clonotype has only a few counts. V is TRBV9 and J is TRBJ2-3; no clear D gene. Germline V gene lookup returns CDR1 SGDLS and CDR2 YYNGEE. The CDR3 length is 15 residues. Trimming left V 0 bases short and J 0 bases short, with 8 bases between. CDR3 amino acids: CASSVGITSTDTQYF. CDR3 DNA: TGTGCCAGCAGCGTAGGGATAACTAGCACAGATACGCAGTATTTT.

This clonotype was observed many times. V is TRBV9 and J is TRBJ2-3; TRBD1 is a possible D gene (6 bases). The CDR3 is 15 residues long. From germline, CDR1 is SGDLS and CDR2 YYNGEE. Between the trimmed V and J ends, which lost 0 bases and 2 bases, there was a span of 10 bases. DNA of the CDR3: TGTGCCAGCAGCGTAGAGGGACAACACACAGATACGCAGTATTTT. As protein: CASSVEGQHTDTQYF.

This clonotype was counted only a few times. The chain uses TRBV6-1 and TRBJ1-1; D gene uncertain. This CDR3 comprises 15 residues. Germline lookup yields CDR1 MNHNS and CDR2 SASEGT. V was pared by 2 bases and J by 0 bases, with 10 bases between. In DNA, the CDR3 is TGTGCCAGCAGTGAACAAGAAGGTTTGAACACTGAAGCTTTCTTT. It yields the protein CASSEQEGLNTEAFF.

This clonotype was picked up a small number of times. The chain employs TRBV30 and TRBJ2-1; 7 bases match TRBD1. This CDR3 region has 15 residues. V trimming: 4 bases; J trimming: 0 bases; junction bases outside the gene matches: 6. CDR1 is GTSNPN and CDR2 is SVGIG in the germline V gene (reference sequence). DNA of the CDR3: TGTGCCTGGACAGTCGGGACAGTCTCCTACAATGAGCAGTTCTTC. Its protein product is CAWTVGTVSYNEQFF.

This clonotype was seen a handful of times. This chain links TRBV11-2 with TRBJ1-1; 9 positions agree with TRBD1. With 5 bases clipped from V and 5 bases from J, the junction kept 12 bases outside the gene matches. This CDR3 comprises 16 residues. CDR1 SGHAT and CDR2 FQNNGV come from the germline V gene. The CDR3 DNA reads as TGTGCCAGCAGCCCATGGGCCGACAGGGGGAGGACTGAAGCTTTCTTT. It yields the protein CASSPWADRGRTEAFF. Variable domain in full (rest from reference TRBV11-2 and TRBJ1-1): EAGVAQSPRYKIIEKRQSVAFWCNPISGHATLYWYQQILGQGPKLLIQFQNNGVVDDSQLPKDRFSAERLKGVDSTLKIQPAKLEDSAVYLCASSPWADRGRTEAFFGQGTRLTVV.

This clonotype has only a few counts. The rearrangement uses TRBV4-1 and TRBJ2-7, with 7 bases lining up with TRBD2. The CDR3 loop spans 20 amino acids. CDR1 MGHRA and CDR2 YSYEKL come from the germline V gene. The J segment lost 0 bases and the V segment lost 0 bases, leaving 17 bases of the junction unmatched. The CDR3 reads CASSQDSRRIAGWSSYEQYF. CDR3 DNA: TGCGCCAGCAGCCAAGATTCGAGACGGATAGCGGGCTGGAGCTCCTACGAGCAGTACTTC.

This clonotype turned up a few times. The CDR3 spells CSAQIYGHYEQYF. The CDR3 region has the DNA TGCAGTGCGCAGATCTACGGTCACTACGAGCAGTACTTC. The V call is TRBV20-1, the J call TRBJ2-7; the D is unclear. The CDR3 loop spans 13 amino acids. V was clipped by 6 bases and J by 3 bases, with 15 bases between them. CDR1 DFQATT and CDR2 SNEGSKA come from the germline V gene (reference sequence).

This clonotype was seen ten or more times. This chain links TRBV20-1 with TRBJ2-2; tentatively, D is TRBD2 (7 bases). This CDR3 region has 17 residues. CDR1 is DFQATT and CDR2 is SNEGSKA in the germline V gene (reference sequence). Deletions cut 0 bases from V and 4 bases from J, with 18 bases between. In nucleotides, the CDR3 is TGCAGTGCTAGAGACCCGGGCGGGGGCCCTCGCACCGGGGAGCTGTTTTTT. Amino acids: CSARDPGGGPRTGELFF.

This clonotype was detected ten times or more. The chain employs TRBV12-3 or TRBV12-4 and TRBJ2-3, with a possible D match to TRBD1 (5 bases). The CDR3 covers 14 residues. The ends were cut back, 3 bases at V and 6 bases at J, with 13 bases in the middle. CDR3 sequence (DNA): TGTGCCAGCAGTTTTGATAGGGGCCGGGATACGCAGTATTTT. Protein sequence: CASSFDRGRDTQYF.

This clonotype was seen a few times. In DNA, the CDR3 is TGTGCCAGCCGGGGACGGGAAAGGGGGAACACTGAAGCTTTCTTT. Encoded protein: CASRGRERGNTEAFF. This rearrangement joins TRBV6-5 to TRBJ1-1; D is perhaps TRBD1 (5 bases). Germline loops: CDR1 MNHEY, CDR2 SVGAGI. Trimming left V 8 bases short and J 1 base short, with 17 bases between. The CDR3 extends over 15 amino acids.

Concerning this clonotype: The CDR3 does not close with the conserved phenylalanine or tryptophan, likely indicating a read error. The CDR3 is CASSLSPGTGNEQYI. The CDR3 region has the DNA TGTGCCAGCAGCCTAAGTCCCGGGACAGGGAACGAGCAGTACATC. The rearrangement uses TRBV7-9 and TRBJ2-7, with 9 bases that match TRBD1. V lost 5 bases and J lost 5; bases outside the gene matches: 10. The CDR3 has 15 residues. CDR1 SEHNR and CDR2 FQNEAQ come from the germline V gene (reference sequence).

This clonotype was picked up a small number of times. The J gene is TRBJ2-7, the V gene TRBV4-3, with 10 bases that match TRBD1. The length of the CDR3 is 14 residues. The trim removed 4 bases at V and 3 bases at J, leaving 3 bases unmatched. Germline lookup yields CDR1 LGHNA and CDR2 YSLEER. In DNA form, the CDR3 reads TGCGCCAGCAGCCGAGGGACAGGGGACTACGAGCAGTACTTC. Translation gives CASSRGTGDYEQYF.

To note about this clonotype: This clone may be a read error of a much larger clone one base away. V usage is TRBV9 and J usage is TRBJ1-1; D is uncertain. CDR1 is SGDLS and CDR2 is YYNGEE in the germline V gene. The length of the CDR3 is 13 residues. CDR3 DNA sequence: TGTGCCAGCAGCGCGGAGAGGAACACTGAAGCTCTCTTT. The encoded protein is CASSAERNTEALF. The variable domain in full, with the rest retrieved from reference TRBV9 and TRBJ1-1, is DSGVTQTPKHLITATGQRVTLRCSPRSGDLSVYWYQQSLDQGLQFLIQYYNGEERAKGNILERFSAQQFPDLHSELNLSSLELGDSALYFCASSAERNTEALFGQGTRLTVV.

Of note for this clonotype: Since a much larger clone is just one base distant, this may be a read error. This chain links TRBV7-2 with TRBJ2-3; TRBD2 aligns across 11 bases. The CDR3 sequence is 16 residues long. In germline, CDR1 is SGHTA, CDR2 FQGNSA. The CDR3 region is CAGSLILAGVSDTQYF. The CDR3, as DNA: TGTGCCGGCAGCTTAATACTAGCGGGAGTCTCAGATACGCAGTATTTT.

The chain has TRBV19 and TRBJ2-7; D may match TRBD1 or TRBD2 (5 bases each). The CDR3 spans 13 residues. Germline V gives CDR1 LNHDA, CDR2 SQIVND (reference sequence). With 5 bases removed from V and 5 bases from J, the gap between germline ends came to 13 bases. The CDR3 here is CASSWGNPNEQYF. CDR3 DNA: TGTGCCAGTAGTTGGGGGAACCCTAACGAGCAGTACTTC. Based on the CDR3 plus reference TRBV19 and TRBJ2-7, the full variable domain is DGGITQSPKYLFRKEGQNVTLSCEQNLNHDAMYWYRQDPGQGLRLIYYSQIVNDFQKGDIAEGYSVSREKKESFPLTVTSAQKNPTAFYLCASSWGNPNEQYFGPGTRLTVT.

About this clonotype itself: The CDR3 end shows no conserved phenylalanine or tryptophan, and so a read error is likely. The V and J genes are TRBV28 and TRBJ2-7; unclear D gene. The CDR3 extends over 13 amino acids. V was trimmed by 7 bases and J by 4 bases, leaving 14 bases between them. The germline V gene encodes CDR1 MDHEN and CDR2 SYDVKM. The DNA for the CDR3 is TGTGCCAGCAAAGACACGGTCTTGTACGAGCAGTACTAC. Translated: CASKDTVLYEQYY.

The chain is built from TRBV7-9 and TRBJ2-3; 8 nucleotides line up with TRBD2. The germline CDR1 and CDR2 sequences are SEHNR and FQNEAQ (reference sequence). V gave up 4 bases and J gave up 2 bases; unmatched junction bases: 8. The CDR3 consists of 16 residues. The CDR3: CASSSGTRDYTDTQYF. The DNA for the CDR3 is TGTGCCAGCAGCTCCGGGACTAGAGACTACACAGATACGCAGTATTTT.

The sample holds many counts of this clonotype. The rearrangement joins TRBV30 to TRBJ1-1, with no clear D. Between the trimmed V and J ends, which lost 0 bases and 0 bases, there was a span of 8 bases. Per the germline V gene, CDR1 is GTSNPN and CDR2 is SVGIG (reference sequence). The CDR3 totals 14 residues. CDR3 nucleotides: TGTGCCTGGAGTGTCGGGGTGCTGAACACTGAAGCTTTCTTT. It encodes CAWSVGVLNTEAFF.

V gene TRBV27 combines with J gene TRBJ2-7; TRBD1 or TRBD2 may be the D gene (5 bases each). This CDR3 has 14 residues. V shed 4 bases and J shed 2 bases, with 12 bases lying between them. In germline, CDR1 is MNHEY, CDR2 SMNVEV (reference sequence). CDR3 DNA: TGTGCCAGCAGTTATGGGACCTCCGCCTACGAGCAGTACTTC. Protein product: CASSYGTSAYEQYF.

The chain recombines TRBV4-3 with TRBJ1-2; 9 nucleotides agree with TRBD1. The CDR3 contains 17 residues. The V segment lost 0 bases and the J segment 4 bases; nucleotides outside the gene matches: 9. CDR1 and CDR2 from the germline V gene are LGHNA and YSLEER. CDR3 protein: CASSQDAGTGISYGYTF. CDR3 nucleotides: TGCGCCAGCAGCCAAGACGCGGGGACAGGGATCTCCTATGGCTACACCTTC.